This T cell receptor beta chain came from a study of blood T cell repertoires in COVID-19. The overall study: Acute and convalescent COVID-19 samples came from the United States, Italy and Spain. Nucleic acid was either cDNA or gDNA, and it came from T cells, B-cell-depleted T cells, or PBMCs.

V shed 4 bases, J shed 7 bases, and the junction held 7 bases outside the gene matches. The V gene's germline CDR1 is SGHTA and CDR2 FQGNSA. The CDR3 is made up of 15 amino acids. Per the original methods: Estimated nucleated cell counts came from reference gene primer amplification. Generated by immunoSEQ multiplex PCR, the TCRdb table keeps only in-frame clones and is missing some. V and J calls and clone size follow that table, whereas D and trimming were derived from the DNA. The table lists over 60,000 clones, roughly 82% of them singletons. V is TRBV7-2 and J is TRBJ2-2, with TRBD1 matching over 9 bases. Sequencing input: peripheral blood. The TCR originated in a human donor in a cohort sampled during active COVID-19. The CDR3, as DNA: TGTGCCAGCAGCTCAACAGGGGGCTATGTCGGGGAGCTGTTTTTT. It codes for CASSSTGGYVGELFF.